This T cell receptor beta chain was identified in a study of blood T cell repertoires in COVID-19. On the study more broadly: The United States, Italy and Spain provided the acute and convalescent COVID-19 samples. Sample material is recorded as cDNA or gDNA derived from T cells, B-cell-depleted T cells, or PBMCs.

The CDR3 is 20 residues long. Germline V gives CDR1 ENHRY, CDR2 SYGVKD. J was trimmed by 0 bases and V by 9 bases; bases with no gene match: 19. Original analysis: The assay estimated nucleated cells by amplifying reference gene primers. The method was immunoSEQ multiplex PCR; TCRdb's version includes in-frame clones alone and lacks a portion of them. V and J calls and clone size are those listed in that table; D and trimming were worked out from the DNA. Of 430,000 or so clones in the sample, 85% to 90% were seen once. The V and J genes are TRBV10-3 and TRBJ2-1, with 11 positions matching TRBD2. Sequencing was performed on PBMCs or T cells enriched from blood (not recorded which). This TCR came from a woman aged 40 to 50 who had recovered from COVID-19. CDR3 protein: CAMGRLPGLAEKGSYNEQFF. The CDR3 region has the DNA TGTGCCATGGGAAGATTACCGGGACTAGCGGAGAAAGGCTCCTACAATGAGCAGTTCTTC.